The 22 T cell receptor beta chains reported below all come from one sample, sequenced in a study of control samples from healthy donors and cancer patients. Data came from immunoSEQ multiplex PCR; TCRdb stores just in-frame clones and leaves some out. This table has 110,000 to 150,000 clones, about nine tenths appearing once. The material sequenced was blood. These receptors came from a man aged 30 to 45 in good health.

This chain connects TRBV10-3 to TRBJ2-2, with a tentative D call TRBD2 (5 bases). The CDR3 loop spans 14 amino acids. Trimming took off 2 bases at V and 6 bases at J, with 10 bases between the two ends. CDR1 is ENHRY, CDR2 SYGVKD, per germline. The CDR3 DNA sequence: TGTGCCATCAGTGAGGGGTCGGGATCCGGGGAGCTGTTTTTT. Amino acid sequence: CAISEGSGSGELFF.

This sequence joins TRBV12-5 and TRBJ2-1; a possible D gene is TRBD2 (7 bases). Germline CDR1 LGHNT, CDR2 FRNRAP. The CDR3 consists of 14 residues. V lost 11 bases, J lost 4 bases, and 18 bases lay in between. The CDR3 loop is CACRGASGYNEQFF. The CDR3 region has the DNA TGTGCTTGTCGGGGGGCAAGCGGATACAATGAGCAGTTCTTC.

The rearrangement links TRBV6-4 to TRBJ2-2; 11 bases are shared with TRBD2. Trimming took 9 bases from V and 4 from J; bases not matched to a gene: 13. CDR1 and CDR2 (germline): MRHNA, SNTAGT. CDR3 length equals 17 residues. The DNA of the CDR3 is TGTGCCAGTAGCAAACTAGCGGGAGACCTTGCCACCGGGGAGCTGTTTTTT. The encoded protein is CASSKLAGDLATGELFF.

The DNA for the CDR3 is TGCAGTGCTTCTCTAGGGCACGAGCAGTACTTC. It yields the protein CSASLGHEQYF. The chain is built from TRBV20-1 and TRBJ2-7; D remains ambiguous. The ends were cut back, 5 bases at V and 5 bases at J, with 10 bases in the middle. Germline CDR1 reads DFQATT; CDR2 reads SNEGSKA (reference sequence). CDR3 length: 11 residues.

The chain recombines TRBV3-1 (or the pseudogene TRBV3-2) with TRBJ1-2; 9 bases are a match to TRBD1. CDR3 length: 14 amino acids. V shed 5 bases, J shed 2 bases, and the junction held 3 bases outside the gene matches. CDR1 is LGHDT, CDR2 YNNKEL, per germline (reference sequence). CDR3 sequence: CASSDTGGNYGYTF. CDR3 nucleotide sequence: TGTGCCAGCAGCGACACAGGGGGCAACTATGGCTACACCTTC.

The V gene is TRBV18, the J gene TRBJ2-5; D perhaps matches TRBD1 (6 bases). CDR3 length: 14 amino acids. CDR1 KGHSH and CDR2 LQKENI come from the germline V gene. V lost 6 bases and J 2 bases, leaving 13 bases between the germline ends. Here the CDR3 DNA reads TGTGCCAGCTCGGCATCCGACAGGCAAGAGACCCAGTACTTC. Its translation: CASSASDRQETQYF.

This clone is a singleton in its sample. The chain combines TRBV5-6 with TRBJ2-1, with 11 bases matching TRBD2. The CDR3 covers 16 residues. The germline V gene has CDR1 SGHDT and CDR2 YYEEEE. The V segment lost 3 bases and the J segment 7 bases; nucleotides outside the gene matches: 9. Written as DNA, the CDR3 is TGTGCCAGCAGCTCTGTACTAGCGGGAGAGGCAAATGAGCAGTTCTTC. It is translated as CASSSVLAGEANEQFF.

The V and J genes are TRBV30 and TRBJ2-5; D is undetermined. Deletions cut 0 bases from V and 4 bases from J, with 12 bases between. Germline V gene data show CDR1 as GTSNPN and CDR2 as SVGIG (reference sequence). The CDR3 extends over 14 amino acids. The CDR3 DNA follows: TGTGCCTGGAGTGTAAAGGCTGGGCGAGAGACCCAGTACTTC. Translation: CAWSVKAGRETQYF. Drawing the rest from reference TRBV30 and TRBJ2-5, the complete variable domain is SQTIHQWPATLVQPVGSPLSLECTVEGTSNPNLYWYRQAAGRGLQLLFYSVGIGQISSEVPQNLSASRPQDRQFILSSKKLLLSDSGFYLCAWSVKAGRETQYFGPGTRLLVL.

The chain uses TRBV7-9 and TRBJ2-5; 7 bases are a match to TRBD1. Germline values: CDR1 SEHNR, CDR2 FQNEAQ (reference sequence). This CDR3 is built from 14 residues. V dropped 5 bases and J dropped 4; count of bases not matched to a gene: 7. The CDR3 spells CASSPGTARETQYF. The CDR3 bases are TGTGCCAGCAGCCCCGGGACAGCGCGAGAGACCCAGTACTTC.

The J gene is TRBJ2-7, the V gene TRBV6-5, with D maybe TRBD2 (6 bases). The CDR3 consists of 16 residues. Germline V CDR1 and CDR2: MNHEY, SVGAGI. Trimming took 3 bases from V and 4 from J, leaving 19 bases between them. CDR3 amino acids: CASSYRKGSGEYEQYF. The CDR3 DNA reads as TGTGCCAGCAGTTATCGAAAAGGTAGCGGAGAATACGAGCAGTACTTC.

Comments on this clone: Other DNA sequences in the same sample also yield this CDR3. The rearrangement uses TRBV7-3 and TRBJ2-3, with 13 bases identical to TRBD2. CDR1 and CDR2 (germline): SGHTA, FQGTGA. J lost 4 bases, V lost 4 bases, and 5 bases had no gene match. The CDR3 totals 16 residues. This CDR3 is CASSSGLAGVADTQYF. DNA of the CDR3: TGTGCCAGCAGCTCCGGACTAGCGGGGGTAGCAGATACGCAGTATTTT. Based on the CDR3 plus reference TRBV7-3 and TRBJ2-3, the full variable domain is GAGVSQTPSNKVTEKGKYVELRCDPISGHTALYWYRQSLGQGPEFLIYFQGTGAADDSGLPNDRFFAVRPEGSVSTLKIQRTERGDSAVYLCASSSGLAGVADTQYFGPGTRLTVL.

The genes are TRBV9 and TRBJ1-4; 7 bases match TRBD1. Germline-derived CDR1 and CDR2 are SGDLS and YYNGEE. The CDR3 contains 15 residues. V shed 4 bases, J shed 6 bases, and the junction held 9 bases outside the gene matches. This chain's CDR3 is CASSLGADRDEKLFF. As DNA, the CDR3 is TGTGCCAGCAGCCTCGGTGCTGACAGGGATGAAAAACTGTTTTTT.

About this clone itself: Compared with germline, one end of the junction differs, possibly owing to a read error. The V call is TRBV3-1 (or the pseudogene TRBV3-2), the J call TRBJ2-5, with D perhaps matching TRBD2 (6 bases). Per the germline V gene, CDR1 is LGHDT and CDR2 is YNNKEL (reference sequence). The CDR3 consists of 15 residues. The CDR3 protein is CASTQMVAVQETQYF. The CDR3 DNA sequence: TGTGCCAGCACCCAAATGGTAGCGGTACAAGAGACCCAGTACTTC.

This sequence joins TRBV29-1 and TRBJ2-1; the D is unclear. CDR3 length: 12 amino acids. Per the germline V gene, CDR1 is SQVTM and CDR2 is ANQGSEA. Written as DNA, the CDR3 is TGCACCTTACAGAGCTCCTACAATGAGCAGTTCTTC. This codes for CTLQSSYNEQFF.

This chain joins TRBV18 and TRBJ2-1; D unclear. The V end was cut by 3 bases, the J end by 7 bases, with 10 bases between. The CDR3 totals 13 residues. CDR1 KGHSH and CDR2 LQKENI come from the germline V gene. The CDR3 spells CASSPPTGNEQFF. CDR3 nucleotides: TGTGCCAGCTCACCCCCCACCGGGAATGAGCAGTTCTTC.

This sequence joins TRBV7-6 and TRBJ2-3; D is uncertain. Germline lookup yields CDR1 SGHVS and CDR2 FNYEAQ. Trimming removed 1 base at V and 10 bases at J, with 9 bases between. The CDR3 has 12 residues. This chain's CDR3 is CASSLVSGPQYF. CDR3 sequence (DNA): TGTGCCAGCAGCTTAGTTTCCGGGCCGCAGTATTTT.

This chain connects TRBV3-1 (or the pseudogene TRBV3-2) to TRBJ2-1; weak D call: TRBD1 (6 bases). Germline V gene data show CDR1 as LGHDT and CDR2 as YNNKEL (reference sequence). This CDR3 has 14 amino acids. V was trimmed by 6 bases and J by 5 bases, leaving 14 bases between them. CDR3: CASSRWDTHNEQFF. In DNA, the CDR3 is TGTGCCAGCAGTCGTTGGGACACCCACAATGAGCAGTTCTTC.

The chain uses TRBV19 and TRBJ1-2; 9 positions agree with TRBD1. Germline V gene sequence: CDR1 LNHDA, CDR2 SQIVND (reference sequence). CDR3 size: 16 residues. V lost 5 bases, J lost 4 bases, and 11 bases stayed unmatched. In DNA form, the CDR3 reads TGTGCCAGTAGTCTCCCAGGACAGGGGAAATTCTATGGCTACACCTTC. It codes for CASSLPGQGKFYGYTF.

CDR3 loop: CASSSPEGANVLTF. The DNA of the CDR3 is TGTGCCAGCAGCTCCCCAGAAGGGGCCAACGTCCTGACTTTC. The chain carries TRBV7-9 and TRBJ2-6, with D uncertain. CDR1 is SEHNR, CDR2 FQNEAQ, per germline (reference sequence). The CDR3 extends over 14 amino acids. The V end was cut by 4 bases, the J end by 4 bases, with 8 bases between.

This chain uses TRBV7-9 with TRBJ1-5; D perhaps matches TRBD1 (5 bases). V lost 5 bases and J lost 8, with 19 bases in between. The CDR3 is made up of 15 amino acids. Germline V gives CDR1 SEHNR, CDR2 FQNEAQ (reference sequence). Here the CDR3 DNA reads TGTGCCAGCAGCCCCTCCCGGGACGGAGAAGAGCCCCAGCATTTT. Amino acids: CASSPSRDGEEPQHF.

The chain is built from TRBV7-2 and TRBJ2-7, with D perhaps TRBD2 (5 bases). Germline values: CDR1 SGHTA, CDR2 FQGNSA. This CDR3 contains 13 residues. V lost 3 bases, J lost 3 bases, and 9 bases lay in between. DNA of the CDR3: TGTGCCAGCAGCTTTCCAGGACTCTACGAGCAGTACTTC. As protein: CASSFPGLYEQYF. Based on the CDR3 plus reference TRBV7-2 and TRBJ2-7, the full variable domain is GAGVSQSPSNKVTEKGKDVELRCDPISGHTALYWYRQSLGQGLEFLIYFQGNSAPDKSGLPSDRFSAERTGGSVSTLTIQRTQQEDSAVYLCASSFPGLYEQYFGPGTRLTVT.

The chain combines TRBV7-9 with TRBJ1-6; D is perhaps TRBD1 (6 bases). The V gene's germline CDR1 is SEHNR and CDR2 FQNEAQ (reference sequence). The CDR3 consists of 16 residues. V dropped 7 bases and J dropped 7 bases, with 20 bases sitting between them. The CDR3 sequence is CASTDLTGGRNSPLHF. As DNA, the CDR3 is TGTGCCAGCACCGACTTGACGGGGGGCCGAAATTCACCCCTCCACTTT.